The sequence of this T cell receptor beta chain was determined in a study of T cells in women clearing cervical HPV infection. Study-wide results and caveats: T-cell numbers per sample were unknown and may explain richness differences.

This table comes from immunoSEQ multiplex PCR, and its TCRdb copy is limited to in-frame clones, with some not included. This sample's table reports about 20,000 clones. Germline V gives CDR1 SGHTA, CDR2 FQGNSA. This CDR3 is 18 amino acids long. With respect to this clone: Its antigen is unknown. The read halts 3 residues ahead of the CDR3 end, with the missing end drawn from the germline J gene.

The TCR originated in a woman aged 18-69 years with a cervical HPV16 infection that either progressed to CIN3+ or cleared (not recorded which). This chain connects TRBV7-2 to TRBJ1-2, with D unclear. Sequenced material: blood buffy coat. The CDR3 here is CASSLAFSRRRASNDYTF. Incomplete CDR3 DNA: TGTGCCAGCAGCTTAGCGTTCTCTCGTCGGCGGGCCAGCAATGAC.